This TCR beta chain was recovered during a study of T cells in Graves' hyperthyroidism and ophthalmopathy. Germline loops: CDR1 DFQATT, CDR2 SNEGSKA (reference sequence). V was shortened by 3 bases and J by 0 bases, with 23 bases between the two germline ends. The CDR3 consists of 18 residues. Using RNA transcripts as the source, TCR beta CDR3 regions were amplified. The TCR CDR3 was amplified in a first-round RT-PCR using the HTBI primer set. From the multiplex PCR reads, TCRdb called clonotypes with MiXCR, one entry per CDR3 protein. This sample has hundreds of thousands of distinct CDR3 sequences, with 38% found just once. This clonotype has more than one count but fewer than ten.

The TCR originated in a man aged 18 to 30 with Graves' hyperthyroidism. This chain links TRBV20-1 with TRBJ1-1; weak D call: TRBD1 (6 bases). The sample consisted of blood. CDR3 sequence: CSASGERGTRSMNTEAFF. The CDR3 DNA reads TGCAGTGCTAGTGGGGAGAGGGGGACAAGAAGCATGAACACTGAAGCTTTCTTT.